Sequencing of this T cell receptor (delta chain) was carried out in a study of γδ T cells in repeated Plasmodium falciparum infection. Study overall: Malaria-naive adults were infected with P. falciparum NF54 four times over roughly 640 days. Study observations and caveats: One small rural Malian village, predominantly a single ethnic group, supplied the cohort. Waves of new clonotype selection appeared after repeated controlled infections in Vdelta2-negative, largely Vdelta1+, gammadelta T cells.

Gammadelta T cells were flow-sorted from PBMC into Vgamma9/Vdelta2+ and Vdelta2-negative populations for bulk analysis. A note on this clone: Its specificity is not known. Translating this DNA gives a protein that differs at residue 16 from the TCRdb one, which belongs to a much larger clone; a read error is likely, and the protein shown is this translation.

Germline assignment: CDR1 TSWWSYY and CDR2 QGS. This CDR3 contains 17 residues. TCRdb applied CATT to the multiplex PCR reads for clone calling. Of tens of thousands of delta-chain clones in the sample, 1.6% were seen once. The sequencing sample was made of gamma-delta T cells from blood. This receptor was identified in a pool of human donors (malaria-infected and uninfected, not separated). Here the V gene is TRDV1, but the J gene went uncalled; the DNA was not compared with TRDD3, the D call given in the table. The CDR3 sequence is CALGEFHRGEYTDKLTF. For the CDR3, the DNA is TGTGCTCTTGGGGAATTTCATCGGGGGGAATACACCGATAAACTCACCTTT.